This T cell receptor (beta chain) was captured in a study of blood T cells in healthy people across ages. CDR1 MGHRA and CDR2 YSYEKL come from the germline V gene. V dropped 4 bases and J dropped 8 bases, with 12 bases sitting between them. This CDR3 comprises 13 residues. The authors ran a second PCR of about 7 to 12 cycles using a sample-barcoded 5' primer and a J-beta primer mix. TCRdb called the 5' RACE reads again in MiXCR, with one record for every CDR3 protein. The data contain hundreds of thousands of distinct CDR3 sequences, roughly 53% of them seen just once; the ten biggest clones take up over 30%.

Sequencing was performed on blood. The TCR was taken from a man aged 55-75 years in good health. The gene calls are TRBV4-1 and TRBJ1-5; maybe TRBD1 (6 bases). This CDR3 reads CASSLQQGKPQHF. DNA for the CDR3: TGCGCCAGCAGCCTCCAACAGGGTAAGCCCCAGCATTTT.